The next 20 T cell receptor beta chains were all read from a single sample in a study of blood T cell repertoires in COVID-19. Here immunoSEQ multiplex PCR was the method, and the copy in TCRdb shows in-frame clones only, minus some. The table shows 85,000 to 100,000 clones, with 72% occurring only once. The sample consisted of peripheral blood. All receptors derive from a woman aged 55-69 years in a cohort sampled during active or convalescent COVID-19.

This clone was seen once. J is TRBJ1-5 and V is TRBV30; tentatively, D is TRBD1 (5 bases). The germline V gene encodes CDR1 GTSNPN and CDR2 SVGIG (reference sequence). This CDR3 is built from 15 residues. V was shortened by 0 bases and J by 0 bases, with 9 bases between the two germline ends. The CDR3 sequence: CAWSVRGFSNQPQHF. The CDR3 DNA reads as TGTGCCTGGAGTGTACGGGGGTTTAGCAATCAGCCCCAGCATTTT.

The genes are TRBV3-1 (or the pseudogene TRBV3-2) and TRBJ1-3; D not resolved. V lost 4 bases to trimming and J lost 4 bases, with 8 bases between them. The CDR3 is made up of 13 amino acids. Germline assignment: CDR1 LGHDT and CDR2 YNNKEL (reference sequence). CDR3 sequence (DNA): TGTGCCAGCAGCCCCAGGTCCGGAAACACCATATATTTT. Translated, it gives CASSPRSGNTIYF.

This chain connects TRBV4-1 to TRBJ2-2, with 7 bases aligning to TRBD1. The CDR3 consists of 15 residues. With V trimmed by 1 base and J by 4 bases, 3 bases remained unmatched. CDR1 is MGHRA, CDR2 YSYEKL, per germline. The CDR3 DNA is TGCGCCAGCAGCCAAGGGGCAGGGGGCACCGGGGAGCTGTTTTTT. This gives the protein CASSQGAGGTGELFF.

The chain links TRBV13 to TRBJ2-1, with TRBD1 matching 7 bases. Germline-derived CDR1 and CDR2 are PRHDT and FYEKMQ (reference sequence). The V segment lost 3 bases and the J segment 9 bases; nucleotides outside the gene matches: 8. The CDR3 consists of 14 residues. The CDR3 here is CASSFEGAGGEQFF. The CDR3 DNA reads as TGTGCCAGCAGCTTCGAGGGGGCTGGGGGTGAGCAGTTCTTC.

The sample holds a few counts of this clone. The chain uses TRBV12-3 or TRBV12-4 and TRBJ2-5; 7 bases match TRBD1. Trimming took 3 bases from V and 9 from J; bases not matched to a gene: 7. The CDR3 has 13 residues. Here the CDR3 DNA reads TGTGCCAGCAGTTTTGGGGGAAGGGGGCCCCAGTACTTC. It codes for CASSFGGRGPQYF.

This clone was seen only a few times. The chain joins TRBV5-1 to TRBJ2-2, with a weak D call TRBD1 (6 bases). Germline CDR1 reads SGHRS; CDR2 reads YFSETQ. This CDR3 is 15 amino acids long. Deletions cut 6 bases from V and 3 bases from J, with 15 bases between. CDR3 loop: CASTETGLHTGELFF. CDR3 coding DNA: TGCGCCAGCACCGAGACAGGACTTCACACCGGGGAGCTGTTTTTT.

The chain employs TRBV11-2 and TRBJ1-3; a possible D gene is TRBD1 (5 bases). CDR3 length equals 15 residues. V shed 5 bases and J shed 0 bases, with 11 bases lying between them. Germline values: CDR1 SGHAT, CDR2 FQNNGV. CDR3 nucleotides: TGTGCCAGCAGCCGACGGGACTTCTCTGGAAACACCATATATTTT. It translates to CASSRRDFSGNTIYF.

The rearrangement uses TRBV18 and TRBJ2-6; TRBD1 agrees at 8 bases. The V segment lost 1 base and the J segment 4 bases; nucleotides outside the gene matches: 6. Germline lookup yields CDR1 KGHSH and CDR2 LQKENI. The CDR3 covers 17 residues. The CDR3 nucleotides are TGTGCCAGCTCACCACTGCGGACAGGGAGAGGGGCCAACGTCCTGACTTTC. This sequence encodes CASSPLRTGRGANVLTF.

Only one count was recorded for this clone. The rearrangement joins TRBV5-1 to TRBJ1-4; D uncertain. Germline V gene data show CDR1 as SGHRS and CDR2 as YFSETQ. CDR3 length: 14 residues. Trimming shortened V by 7 bases and J by 11 bases, and 21 bases separated the two germline ends. The CDR3 here is CASAPYGRGEKLFF. CDR3 DNA sequence: TGCGCCAGCGCACCGTACGGACGGGGTGAGAAACTGTTTTTT.

This chain uses TRBV12-5 with TRBJ1-6, with 8 bases lining up with TRBD1. CDR3 length: 16 residues. Per germline, CDR1 LGHNT and CDR2 FRNRAP. Unmatched junction bases numbered 10, after V lost 6 bases and J lost 6 bases. The DNA for the CDR3 is TGTGCTAGTGGCCTGGACAGGGCCTTGATTAATTCACCCCTCCACTTT. It yields the protein CASGLDRALINSPLHF.

The genes are TRBV5-4 and TRBJ1-1; 9 nucleotides line up with TRBD1. The CDR3 runs to 17 residues. V shed 5 bases, J shed 1 base, and the junction held 12 bases outside the gene matches. Per germline, CDR1 SGHNT and CDR2 YYREEE (reference sequence). DNA of the CDR3: TGTGCCAGCAGTCCCCAACAGGGGGCTGGGAAGAACACTGAAGCTTTCTTT. Residues: CASSPQQGAGKNTEAFF. The full variable domain, rest sourced from reference TRBV5-4 and TRBJ1-1, is ETGVTQSPTHLIKTRGQQVTLRCSSQSGHNTVSWYQQALGQGPQFIFQYYREEENGRGNFPPRFSGLQFPNYSSELNVNALELDDSALYLCASSPQQGAGKNTEAFFGQGTRLTVV.

This chain uses TRBV7-2 with TRBJ1-2; 7 bases match TRBD1. The CDR3 loop spans 14 amino acids. From germline, CDR1 is SGHTA and CDR2 FQGNSA. Trimming took 4 bases from V and 4 from J; bases not matched to a gene: 6. The CDR3 nucleotides read TGTGCCAGCAGCTCGACAGGGTTCGGCTATGGCTACACCTTC. This codes for CASSSTGFGYGYTF. The full variable domain, in which reference TRBV7-2 and TRBJ1-2 provide the parts outside the CDR3, is GAGVSQSPSNKVTEKGKDVELRCDPISGHTALYWYRQSLGQGLEFLIYFQGNSAPDKSGLPSDRFSAERTGGSVSTLTIQRTQQEDSAVYLCASSSTGFGYGYTFGSGTRLTVV.

The V gene is TRBV7-2, the J gene TRBJ2-7, with 11 nucleotides matching TRBD1. V trimming: 4 bases; J trimming: 4 bases; junction bases outside the gene matches: 6. The CDR3 has 15 amino acids. Germline V lookup: CDR1 SGHTA, CDR2 FQGNSA. The CDR3 DNA follows: TGTGCCAGCAGCTACGGGACAGGGGGTATGTACGAGCAGTACTTC. This sequence encodes CASSYGTGGMYEQYF.

This clone was seen a handful of times. The rearrangement joins TRBV14 to TRBJ1-1; TRBD1 agrees at 9 bases. The CDR3 contains 15 residues. In germline, CDR1 is SGHDN, CDR2 FVKESK. J was trimmed by 1 base and V by 5 bases; bases with no gene match: 5. The CDR3 DNA reads as TGTGCCAGCAGCTACAGGGGGCCACGGAACACTGAAGCTTTCTTT. Protein: CASSYRGPRNTEAFF.

V gene TRBV6-6 combines with J gene TRBJ1-3; 8 bases are a match to TRBD1. This CDR3 spans 14 amino acids. The germline gives CDR1 MNHNY, CDR2 SVGAGI (reference sequence). J gave up 0 bases and V 7 bases, and 2 bases lay outside the gene matches. Written as DNA, the CDR3 is TGTGCCAGCAAGGGACAGGACTCTGGAAACACCATATATTTT. This codes for CASKGQDSGNTIYF.

The chain recombines TRBV4-3 with TRBJ1-6, with a tentative D call TRBD1 (6 bases). Germline V gene lookup returns CDR1 LGHNA and CDR2 YSLEER. Trimming took 1 base from V and 0 from J, leaving 16 bases between them. This CDR3 is built from 19 residues. The CDR3 nucleotides are TGCGCCAGCAGCCAAGTACCGGGGAGGGGGAGCTCCTATAATTCACCCCTCCACTTT. This gives the protein CASSQVPGRGSSYNSPLHF.

This rearrangement joins TRBV19 to TRBJ1-3, with 11 bases that match TRBD1. The CDR3 contains 17 residues. Losses at the gene ends were 5 bases for V and 0 bases for J; bases not matched to a gene: 6. Germline values: CDR1 LNHDA, CDR2 SQIVND (reference sequence). CDR3 in DNA: TGTGCCAGTAGTCCCCGGACAGGGGGCTCCTCTGGAAACACCATATATTTT. Its translation is CASSPRTGGSSGNTIYF.

V is TRBV11-2 and J is TRBJ2-7; TRBD1 matches at 9 bases. The V gene's germline CDR1 is SGHAT and CDR2 FQNNGV. CDR3 length equals 14 residues. Unmatched junction bases numbered 3, after V lost 5 bases and J lost 1 base. This chain's CDR3 is CASSTGTGSYEQYF. CDR3 DNA sequence: TGTGCCAGCAGCACCGGGACAGGGTCCTACGAGCAGTACTTC.

The chain couples TRBV5-1 to TRBJ1-1; D may be TRBD1 (6 bases). Between the trimmed V and J ends, which lost 1 base and 3 bases, there was a span of 10 bases. The CDR3 runs 14 residues. The germline CDR1 and CDR2 sequences are SGHRS and YFSETQ. This chain's CDR3 is CASSLYRVDTEAFF. CDR3 sequence (DNA): TGCGCCAGCAGCTTGTACAGGGTGGACACTGAAGCTTTCTTT.

This chain joins TRBV11-2 and TRBJ1-2; perhaps TRBD1 as D (5 bases). Looked up from germline, CDR1 is SGHAT and CDR2 is FQNNGV. The CDR3 is 13 residues long. V was cut by 4 bases and J by 5 bases, with 11 bases left in between. In nucleotides, the CDR3 is TGTGCCAGCAGCTCTGCCGGGGGATATGGCTACACCTTC. Protein: CASSSAGGYGYTF.